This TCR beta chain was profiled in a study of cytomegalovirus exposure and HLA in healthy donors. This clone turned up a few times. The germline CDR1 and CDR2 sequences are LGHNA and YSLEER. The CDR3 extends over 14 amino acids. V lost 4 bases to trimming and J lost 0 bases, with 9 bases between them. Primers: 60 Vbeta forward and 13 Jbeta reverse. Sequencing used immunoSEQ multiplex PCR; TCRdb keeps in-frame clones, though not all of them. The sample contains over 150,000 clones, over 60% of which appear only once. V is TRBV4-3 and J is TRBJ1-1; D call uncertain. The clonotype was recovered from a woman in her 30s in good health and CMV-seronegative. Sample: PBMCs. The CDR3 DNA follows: TGCGCCAGCAGCCCGGAGGCAATGAACACTGAAGCTTTCTTT. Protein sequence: CASSPEAMNTEAFF.